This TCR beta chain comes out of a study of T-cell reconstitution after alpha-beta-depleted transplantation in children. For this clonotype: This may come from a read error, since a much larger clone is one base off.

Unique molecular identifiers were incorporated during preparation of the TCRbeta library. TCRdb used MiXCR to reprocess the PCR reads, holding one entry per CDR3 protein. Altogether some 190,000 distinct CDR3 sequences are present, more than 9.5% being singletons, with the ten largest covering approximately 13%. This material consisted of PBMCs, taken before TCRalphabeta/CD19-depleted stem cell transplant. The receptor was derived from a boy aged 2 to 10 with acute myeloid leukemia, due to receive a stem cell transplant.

CDR3 region: CASSFRVRGDIQYF. In DNA form, the CDR3 reads TGTGCCAGCAGCTTTCGCGTGAGGGGGGACATTCAGTACTTC. The chain recombines TRBV7-9 with TRBJ2-4; D is possibly TRBD1 or TRBD2 (6 bases each). CDR1 and CDR2 (germline): SEHNR, FQNEAQ (reference sequence). CDR3 length: 14 residues. The germline V and J ends were trimmed by 3 bases and 8 bases, with 14 bases remaining between them.